Following are 31 T cell receptor beta chains from one sample sequenced in a study of cytomegalovirus exposure and HLA in healthy donors. It was with 60 Vbeta and 13 Jbeta primers that the PCR ran. Assay: immunoSEQ multiplex PCR; the TCRdb copy retains only in-frame clones and omits some. The table has approximately 210,000 clones, about 80% seen once. The sample consisted of PBMCs. The source is a man aged 35-49 years in good health and CMV-seropositive.

The rearrangement joins TRBV11-3 to TRBJ2-7, with D possibly TRBD1 on 7 matching bases. Trimming removed 5 bases from V and 2 bases from J, with 16 bases in between. CDR3 length equals 15 residues. The V gene's germline CDR1 is SGHNT and CDR2 YENEEA. The CDR3: CASSKGRGDPYEQYV. In DNA form, the CDR3 reads TGTGCCAGCAGCAAGGGCAGGGGGGACCCCTACGAGCAGTACGTC.

CDR3 sequence (DNA): TGTGCCAGCAGTTACTCAGGGGGTAGGAACACTGAAGCTTTCTTT. It is translated as CASSYSGGRNTEAFF. The chain carries TRBV6-5 and TRBJ1-1; perhaps TRBD1 as D (6 bases). V was shortened by 0 bases and J by 1 base, with 9 bases between the two germline ends. The CDR3 covers 15 residues. Germline CDR1 is MNHEY and CDR2 is SVGAGI.

The sample holds a few counts of this clone. The gene calls are TRBV11-1 and TRBJ1-1; 9 nucleotides align to TRBD1. With V trimmed by 4 bases and J by 4 bases, 7 bases remained unmatched. The CDR3 is 15 residues long. Germline assignment: CDR1 SGHAT and CDR2 FQDESV (reference sequence). The CDR3 region is CASSSRDREFTEAFF. The DNA of the CDR3 is TGTGCCAGCAGCTCACGGGACAGGGAGTTCACTGAAGCTTTCTTT.

The chain couples TRBV7-8 to TRBJ2-2, with 7 bases that match TRBD1. J gave up 6 bases and V 5 bases, and 9 bases lay outside the gene matches. This CDR3 comprises 15 residues. The germline V gene has CDR1 SGHVS and CDR2 FQNEAQ. In DNA, the CDR3 is TGTGCCAGCAGCCGACAGGGACCGGGCGCCGGGGAGCTGTTTTTT. Its protein is CASSRQGPGAGELFF.

The CDR3 spells CATFEAGGTDTQYF. The CDR3 DNA reads TGTGCCACCTTCGAAGCGGGAGGGACAGATACGCAGTATTTT. The chain employs TRBV6-5 and TRBJ2-3; 10 bases fit TRBD2. This CDR3 spans 14 amino acids. V trimming: 10 bases; J trimming: 3 bases; junction bases outside the gene matches: 7. CDR1 and CDR2 (germline): MNHEY, SVGAGI.

The CDR3 DNA reads TGTGCCAGCAGCTCCGACACCCAAAACACCATATATTTT. Its protein product is CASSSDTQNTIYF. The chain links TRBV7-3 to TRBJ1-3; D uncertain. Trimming removed 4 bases at V and 6 bases at J, with 10 bases between. CDR1 and CDR2 from the germline V gene are SGHTA and FQGTGA. The CDR3 sequence is 13 residues long.

This clone was seen a handful of times. Within the sample, other DNA sequences also encode this same CDR3. The V call is TRBV5-1, the J call TRBJ1-5; tentative D call: TRBD1 (5 bases). Trimming took off 0 bases at V and 4 bases at J, with 5 bases between the two ends. The V gene's germline CDR1 is SGHRS and CDR2 YFSETQ. The CDR3 is made up of 13 amino acids. CDR3 sequence: CASSLDRNQPQHF. CDR3 in DNA: TGCGCCAGCAGCTTGGACAGGAATCAGCCCCAGCATTTT.

The V call is TRBV18, the J call TRBJ2-7, with D possibly being TRBD1 (6 bases). This CDR3 contains 13 residues. Germline loops: CDR1 KGHSH, CDR2 LQKENI. Trimming removed 4 bases at V and 2 bases at J, with 9 bases between. CDR3: CASSLGQTYEQYV. For the CDR3, the DNA is TGTGCCAGCTCACTCGGACAGACCTACGAGCAGTACGTC.

V usage is TRBV4-1 and J usage is TRBJ2-5; no clear D. Germline V gene sequence: CDR1 MGHRA, CDR2 YSYEKL. This CDR3 has 13 residues. V lost 2 bases and J 1 base, leaving 5 bases between the germline ends. The CDR3, as DNA: TGCGCCAGCAGCCAACTTCTCCAAGAGACCCAGTACTTC. Amino acid sequence: CASSQLLQETQYF.

This rearrangement joins TRBV27 to TRBJ1-5; D might be TRBD1 (6 bases). V was clipped by 8 bases and J by 1 base, with 15 bases between them. Germline V lookup: CDR1 MNHEY, CDR2 SMNVEV (reference sequence). The CDR3 spans 15 residues. The CDR3 spells CASRDRQGSNQPQHF. DNA of the CDR3: TGTGCCAGCCGGGACCGCCAGGGGAGCAATCAGCCCCAGCATTTT.

This clone was found a few times. The V call is TRBV27, the J call TRBJ2-1, with 12 bases lining up with TRBD2. CDR3 size: 16 residues. Germline assignment: CDR1 MNHEY and CDR2 SMNVEV (reference sequence). Trimming cost V 2 bases and J 2 bases; bases outside gene matches: 1. The CDR3 DNA is TGTGCCAGCAGTTTACTAGCGGGAGGGGCCTACAATGAGCAGTTCTTC. Translating gives CASSLLAGGAYNEQFF.

This clone has just one count. The chain joins TRBV18 to TRBJ2-1; tentatively, D is TRBD1 (5 bases). The V end lost 0 bases, the J end lost 4 bases, and 10 bases lay between the germline ends. The germline CDR1 and CDR2 sequences are KGHSH and LQKENI. The CDR3 loop spans 15 amino acids. For the CDR3, the DNA is TGTGCCAGCTCACCACCGGGCAGGGAATACAATGAGCAGTTCTTC. The encoded protein is CASSPPGREYNEQFF.

J is TRBJ2-4 and V is TRBV10-2; 7 bases are shared with TRBD2. V lost 1 base, J lost 1 base, and 7 bases stayed unmatched. The CDR3 extends over 17 amino acids. CDR1 and CDR2 (germline): WSHSY, SAAADI. The CDR3 coding sequence is TGCGCCAGCAGTGAGTATGCGGGAGTGCGGGCCAAAAACATTCAGTACTTC. Its translation is CASSEYAGVRAKNIQYF.

The chain links TRBV7-2 to TRBJ2-3, with 7 bases that match TRBD2. This CDR3 is 17 amino acids long. V trimming: 1 base; J trimming: 4 bases; junction bases outside the gene matches: 11. The germline CDR1 and CDR2 sequences are SGHTA and FQGNSA. The chain's CDR3 is CASSLVGTTGSADTQYF. DNA for the CDR3: TGTGCCAGCAGCTTAGTAGGGACTACCGGAAGCGCAGATACGCAGTATTTT.

This chain links TRBV14 with TRBJ2-7; tentative D call: TRBD2 (6 bases). The germline V and J ends were trimmed by 0 bases and 0 bases, with 15 bases remaining between them. Per germline, CDR1 SGHDN and CDR2 FVKESK. CDR3 length: 17 amino acids. The CDR3 loop is CASSQDLVGLSSYEQYF. As DNA, the CDR3 is TGTGCCAGCAGCCAAGATTTAGTAGGACTAAGCTCCTACGAGCAGTACTTC.

V and J are TRBV21-1 and TRBJ2-7; the DNA was not compared with TRBD1, the D call given in the table. TRBV21-1 is termed a pseudogene. The CDR3 sequence is 16 residues long. The CDR3 region has the DNA TGTGCCAGCAGAAACGTGAGCGGGACAGGGTTCCACGAGCAGTACGTC. As protein: CASRNVSGTGFHEQYV.

The chain is built from TRBV5-1 and TRBJ1-1, with 8 bases matching TRBD1. Germline CDR1 and CDR2: SGHRS and YFSETQ. This CDR3 spans 14 amino acids. The ends lost 4 bases at V and 3 bases at J; junction bases unmatched: 5. As DNA, the CDR3 is TGCGCCAGCAGCATAGGACAGGGCTACACTGAAGCTTTCTTT. This codes for CASSIGQGYTEAFF.

This chain links TRBV7-9 with TRBJ2-7; 9 nucleotides line up with TRBD2. CDR1 is SEHNR, CDR2 FQNEAQ, per germline (reference sequence). Trimming took 5 bases from V and 2 from J; bases not matched to a gene: 4. The CDR3 has 14 amino acids. DNA for the CDR3: TGTGCCAGCAGCCCTAGCGGGACACCCTACGAGCAGTACTTC. As protein: CASSPSGTPYEQYF. Full variable domain (rest looked up from reference TRBV7-9 and TRBJ2-7): DTGVSQNPRHKITKRGQNVTFRCDPISEHNRLYWYRQTLGQGPEFLTYFQNEAQLEKSRLLSDRFSAERPKGSFSTLEIQRTEQGDSAMYLCASSPSGTPYEQYFGPGTRLTVT.

DNA of the CDR3: TGTGCCAGCAGCTCTCGACAGGGGAATCAGCCCCAGCATTTT. Protein sequence: CASSSRQGNQPQHF. The rearrangement joins TRBV5-6 to TRBJ1-5; TRBD1 agrees at 8 bases. CDR3 length equals 14 residues. Germline assignment: CDR1 SGHDT and CDR2 YYEEEE. The V gene end was trimmed by 3 bases and the J gene end by 4 bases; junction bases not matched to a gene: 3.

Notes on this clone: The junction does not match germline at one end; this may be a read error. This sequence joins TRBV29-1 and TRBJ1-1; 9 positions agree with TRBD1. CDR1 SQVTM and CDR2 ANQGSEA come from the germline V gene. The CDR3 is made up of 17 amino acids. CDR3 loop: CSVEGVATGGVRGEAFF. The CDR3 bases are TGCAGCGTCGAAGGAGTTGCAACAGGGGGCGTTCGAGGTGAAGCTTTCTTT.

This clone has a handful of counts. The chain employs TRBV9 and TRBJ1-1; D not resolved. V lost 1 base and J lost 3, with 4 bases in between. The length of the CDR3 is 12 residues. Germline V gene lookup returns CDR1 SGDLS and CDR2 YYNGEE. CDR3 sequence reads: CASSVSDTEAFF. CDR3 sequence (DNA): TGTGCCAGCAGCGTATCGGACACTGAAGCTTTCTTT.

This clone occurred once. The chain has TRBV7-2 and TRBJ2-1; weak D call: TRBD1 (6 bases). CDR3 length equals 18 residues. Trimming removed 6 bases at V and 0 bases at J, with 21 bases between. In germline, CDR1 is SGHTA, CDR2 FQGNSA. In nucleotides, the CDR3 is TGTGCCAGCAGGCCTCTACCTGGGGGACATAGCTCCTACAATGAGCAGTTCTTC. Translating it yields CASRPLPGGHSSYNEQFF.

The chain is built from TRBV27 and TRBJ2-7; D gene uncertain. This CDR3 is built from 14 residues. Germline V gene sequence: CDR1 MNHEY, CDR2 SMNVEV (reference sequence). V gave up 1 base and J gave up 2 bases, with 9 bases separating them. The CDR3 loop reads CASSLYGRPYEQYV. CDR3 nucleotides: TGTGCCAGCAGTTTATACGGCAGGCCCTACGAGCAGTACGTC.

A note on this clone: The sample contains more than one DNA sequence encoding this CDR3. This rearrangement joins TRBV30 to TRBJ1-1; D might be TRBD1 (5 bases). This CDR3 contains 13 residues. Germline CDR1 is GTSNPN and CDR2 is SVGIG (reference sequence). V was trimmed by 0 bases and J by 3 bases, leaving 8 bases between them. The chain's CDR3 is CAWSVRRDTEAFF. The CDR3 DNA is TGTGCCTGGAGTGTCCGCAGGGACACTGAAGCTTTCTTT.

As for this clone: Germline and junction disagree at one end, which may indicate a read error. The chain is built from TRBV7-7 and TRBJ2-5, with 11 bases identical to TRBD2. In germline, CDR1 is SSHAT, CDR2 FNYEAQ (reference sequence). CDR3 length: 16 amino acids. This CDR3 reads CASSLGLAGGGETQYF. The CDR3 region has the DNA TGTGCTAGCAGCTTAGGGCTAGCGGGAGGTGGTGAGACCCAGTACTTC. Full variable domain (outside the CDR3, taken from reference TRBV7-7 and TRBJ2-5): GAGVSQSPRYKVTKRGQDVTLRCDPISSHATLYWYQQALGQGPEFLTYFNYEAQPDKSGLPSDRFSAERPEGSISTLTIQRTEQRDSAMYRCASSLGLAGGGETQYFGPGTRLLVL.

About this clone itself: This same CDR3 is encoded by further DNA sequences in the sample. V and J are TRBV5-1 and TRBJ1-1; D gene unclear. With 3 bases removed from V and 0 bases from J, the gap between germline ends came to 6 bases. This CDR3 is 13 amino acids long. CDR1 and CDR2 from the germline V gene are SGHRS and YFSETQ. The CDR3 bases are TGCGCCAGCAGCTCTAGACTGAACACTGAAGCTTTCTTT. It is translated as CASSSRLNTEAFF. The full variable domain, with the rest looked up from reference TRBV5-1 and TRBJ1-1, is KAGVTQTPRYLIKTRGQQVTLSCSPISGHRSVSWYQQTPGQGLQFLFEYFSETQRNKGNFPGRFSGRQFSNSRSEMNVSTLELGDSALYLCASSSRLNTEAFFGQGTRLTVV.

V and J are TRBV2 and TRBJ1-1; TRBD1 agrees at 7 bases. The CDR3 is 11 residues long. The J segment lost 3 bases and the V segment lost 11 bases, leaving 3 bases of the junction unmatched. The germline V gene encodes CDR1 SNHLY and CDR2 FYNNEI. CDR3 nucleotide sequence: TGTGCCCACACAGGGGACACTGAAGCTTTCTTT. Its translation is CAHTGDTEAFF.

The V and J genes are TRBV7-2 and TRBJ2-5; the D gene is possibly TRBD1 (6 bases). This CDR3 is 15 amino acids long. The germline CDR1 and CDR2 sequences are SGHTA and FQGNSA. Trimming took 6 bases from V and 4 from J, leaving 18 bases between them. The CDR3 is CASSRGRGTRETQYF. Written as DNA, the CDR3 is TGTGCCAGCAGTCGGGGCAGGGGAACGAGAGAGACCCAGTACTTC.

This clone was detected a few times. The chain recombines TRBV11-3 with TRBJ2-2; weak D call: TRBD1 (5 bases). Trimming cost V 3 bases and J 5 bases, with 13 bases left between them. The length of the CDR3 is 15 residues. The germline V gene has CDR1 SGHNT and CDR2 YENEEA. The CDR3, as DNA: TGTGCCAGCAGCTTTCGCGGACACTCGACCGGGGAGCTGTTTTTT. Translation: CASSFRGHSTGELFF.

This clone showed up just once. The gene calls are TRBV5-1 and TRBJ1-1, with TRBD1 as a possible D gene (6 bases). Trimming cost V 0 bases and J 3 bases, with 12 bases left between them. This CDR3 comprises 15 residues. Germline CDR1 is SGHRS and CDR2 is YFSETQ. The CDR3 loop is CASSLDTGMDTEAFF. As DNA, the CDR3 is TGCGCCAGCAGCTTGGATACAGGGATGGACACTGAAGCTTTCTTT.

The chain uses TRBV5-8 and TRBJ1-1; TRBD1 matches 9 bases. The CDR3 has 18 residues. The V gene's germline CDR1 is SGHTS and CDR2 YDEGEE. V lost 8 bases to trimming and J lost 5 bases; unmatched junction nucleotides: 22. The CDR3 is CARPRTGVTIIPWTEAFF. The CDR3 nucleotides read TGTGCCAGGCCAAGGACAGGGGTTACAATAATCCCGTGGACTGAAGCTTTCTTT. The full variable domain, with the rest looked up from reference TRBV5-8 and TRBJ1-1, is EAGVTQSPTHLIKTRGQQATLRCSPISGHTSVYWYQQALGLGLQFLLWYDEGEERNRGNFPPRFSGRQFPNYSSELNVNALELEDSALYLCARPRTGVTIIPWTEAFFGQGTRLTVV.